Listed below are T cell receptor beta chains from one sample, sequenced in a study of T cells after yellow fever vaccination. Each CDR3 protein gets one entry after TCRdb re-called the 5' RACE reads with MiXCR. The data hold hundreds of thousands of distinct CDR3 sequences, with about 13% observed a single time. Here the sequenced sample was PBMCs, taken on the day of the yellow fever booster vaccination. The receptors were gathered from a man aged 30-40 years who received the YFV17D yellow fever vaccine. CDR3s include the opening cysteine and the closing phenylalanine or tryptophan. Fields, in order: clone size, J gene, D gene, V gene, CDR3 DNA, CDR3 protein. The D gene is left open where the match is weak. Not every row has a clone size; where given, it reads once, few, many or a size class.

few TRBJ2-3 TRBD1 TRBV12-3/TRBV12-4 TGTGCCAGCAGACGGACGGACAGGACGCAGTATTTT CASRRTDRTQYF
NA TRBJ2-4 NA TRBV15 TGTGCCACCAGCAGAGATCGGGGGGCCAAAAACATTCAGTACTTC CATSRDRGAKNIQYF
few TRBJ2-7 NA TRBV10-3 TGTGCCACCAAGCGTCCCCAAGCCTACGAGCAGTACTTC CATKRPQAYEQYF
NA TRBJ1-1 TRBD1 TRBV19 TGTGCCAGTAGAGGGGGCCTCATGAACACTGAAGCTTTCTTT CASRGGLMNTEAFF
NA TRBJ2-2 TRBD2 TRBV7-8 TGTGCCAGCAGCCCCATTAGCGGGATAAACACCGGGGAGCTGTTTTTT CASSPISGINTGELFF
few TRBJ2-5 NA TRBV15 TGTGCCACCAGCAGAGGACAGCGCCAAGAGACCCAGTACTTC CATSRGQRQETQYF
NA TRBJ2-1 NA TRBV20-1 TGCAGTGCCAGACAGGTGATGGTTGAGCAGTTCTTC CSARQVMVEQFF
NA TRBJ1-4 NA TRBV6-5 TGTGCCAGCAGTTACTCGAGGTTGGGGGGGTTTGGTGAAAAACTGTTTTTT CASSYSRLGGFGEKLFF
few TRBJ2-5 NA TRBV27 TGTGCCAGCAGTCCGGGCAACTCGGAGACCCAGTACTTC CASSPGNSETQYF
few TRBJ1-1 TRBD1 TRBV29-1 TGCAGCGTTGGCCAGGGGGCCCAAAACACTGAAGCTTTCTTT CSVGQGAQNTEAFF
many TRBJ1-1 NA TRBV7-9 TGTGCCAGCAGCTTAGGACCCGGAGAAGCTTTCTTT CASSLGPGEAFF
NA TRBJ2-6 TRBD2 TRBV14 TGTGCCAGCAGCCAAGATCGTTCCAAGGGAGGGAGGGAGTCTGGGGCCAACGTCCTGACCTTC CASSQDRSKGGRESGANVLTF
NA TRBJ2-1 TRBD1 TRBV20-1 TGCAGTGCTAGAGCCGGGACAGGGCTTTACAATGAGCAGTTCTTC CSARAGTGLYNEQFF
NA TRBJ2-3 NA TRBV10-1 TGCGCCACCAGCCAAGCGGACAACACAGATACGCAGTATTTT CATSQADNTDTQYF
NA TRBJ2-1 TRBD1 TRBV7-9 TGTGCCAGCAGCTACGACAGGGTCTCCACCAATGAGCAGTTCTTC CASSYDRVSTNEQFF
few TRBJ2-7 TRBD1 TRBV7-2 TGTGCCAGCAGCGAGACGGGACAGGGCTACGAGCAGTACTTC CASSETGQGYEQYF
few TRBJ2-2 TRBD1 TRBV12-3/TRBV12-4 TGTGCCAGCAGTGCGGACAGGGGAGGTACCGGGGAGCTGTTTTTT CASSADRGGTGELFF
NA TRBJ2-7 TRBD1 TRBV5-6 TGTGCCAGCAGCTCGACAGGGTCGAACTACGAGCAGTACTTC CASSSTGSNYEQYF